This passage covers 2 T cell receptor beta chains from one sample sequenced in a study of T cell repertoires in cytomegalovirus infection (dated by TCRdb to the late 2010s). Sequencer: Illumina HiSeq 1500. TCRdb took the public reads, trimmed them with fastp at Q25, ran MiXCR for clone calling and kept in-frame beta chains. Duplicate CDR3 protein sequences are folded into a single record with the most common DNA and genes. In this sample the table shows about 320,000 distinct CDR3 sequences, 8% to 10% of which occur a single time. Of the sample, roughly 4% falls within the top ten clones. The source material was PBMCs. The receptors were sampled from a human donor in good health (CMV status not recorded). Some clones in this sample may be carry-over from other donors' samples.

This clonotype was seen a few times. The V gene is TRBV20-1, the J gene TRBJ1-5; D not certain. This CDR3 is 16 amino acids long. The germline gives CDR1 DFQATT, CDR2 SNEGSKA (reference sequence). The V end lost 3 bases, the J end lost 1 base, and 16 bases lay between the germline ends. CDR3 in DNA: TGCAGTGCTAGCTACCGGGTTCAAGGGAGCAATCAGCCCCAGCATTTT. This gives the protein CSASYRVQGSNQPQHF.

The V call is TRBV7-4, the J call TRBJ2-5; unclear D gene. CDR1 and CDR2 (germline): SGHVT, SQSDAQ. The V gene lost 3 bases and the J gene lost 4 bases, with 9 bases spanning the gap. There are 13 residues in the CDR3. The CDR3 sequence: CASSFAELETQYF. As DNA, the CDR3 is TGTGCCAGCAGCTTCGCTGAGCTAGAGACCCAGTACTTC.